This entry lists 3 T cell receptor beta chains sequenced from one sample in a study of T cells after yellow fever vaccination. TCRdb used MiXCR to reprocess the 5' RACE reads, holding one entry per CDR3 protein. The sample shows approximately 6,300 distinct CDR3 sequences, about 6% of them seen only once. The starting material was PBMCs, either bulk or a sorted T-cell subset (CD4+, CD8+, memory, or dextramer-sorted; not recorded which), obtained roughly 15 days after the first yellow fever vaccination. These receptor sequences come from a man younger than 30 who received the YFV17D yellow fever vaccine.

This clonotype is large in the sample. The J gene is TRBJ2-5, the V gene TRBV24-1; weak D call: TRBD2 (7 bases). Deletions cut 3 bases from V and 5 bases from J, with 15 bases between. The CDR3 is made up of 15 amino acids. Germline-derived CDR1 and CDR2 are KGHDR and SFDVKD. In DNA, the CDR3 is TGTGCCACCAGTGATGCAGGGGAGGGTCGGGAGACCCAGTACTTC. Protein product: CATSDAGEGRETQYF.

This clonotype showed up many times. The V and J genes are TRBV27 and TRBJ1-2, with D tentatively TRBD1 (5 bases). This CDR3 contains 14 residues. Germline V gene sequence: CDR1 MNHEY, CDR2 SMNVEV (reference sequence). Trimming cost V 6 bases and J 4 bases, with 15 bases left between them. Here the CDR3 reads CASRSVAGRYGYTF. The CDR3 DNA sequence: TGTGCCAGCAGGAGCGTGGCGGGGCGCTATGGCTACACCTTC.

This clonotype has a count of ten or more. The chain is built from TRBV5-5 and TRBJ1-2; D call uncertain. Trimming pared 1 base from V and 8 bases from J, leaving 21 bases between. Germline lookup yields CDR1 SGHKS and CDR2 YYEKEE (reference sequence). The CDR3 has 16 residues. CDR3 in amino acids: CASSLYGEAGLAGYTF. CDR3 in DNA: TGTGCCAGCAGCTTGTACGGAGAGGCAGGCCTCGCCGGCTACACCTTC. The full variable domain, in which reference TRBV5-5 and TRBJ1-2 provide the parts outside the CDR3, is DAGVTQSPTHLIKTRGQQVTLRCSPISGHKSVSWYQQVLGQGPQFIFQYYEKEERGRGNFPDRFSARQFPNYSSELNVNALLLGDSALYLCASSLYGEAGLAGYTFGSGTRLTVV.